This entry features one TCR beta chain sequence. This sample stems from a study of shared clonotypes between healthy human individuals. Some clones are missing from TCRdb's copy, which holds only in-frame ones; the method was immunoSEQ multiplex PCR. The sample records approximately 640,000 clones, 55% to 75% being singletons. There are 16 residues in the CDR3. Germline CDR1 MRHNA, CDR2 SNTAGT. Trimming stripped 6 bases from V and 2 bases from J, with 20 bases between. This rearrangement joins TRBV6-4 to TRBJ2-7; D might be TRBD1 (6 bases). This TCR was sampled from a woman aged 25 to 39 in good health. Sequencing input: memory CD4+ T cells sorted from blood. The subset here: CD45RA-negative fraction. The CDR3 DNA follows: TGTGCCAGCAGCCTCACCCTTGGACAGCTTGCCTACGAGCAGTACTTC. Translated: CASSLTLGQLAYEQYF.